The next 20 T cell receptor beta chains were all read from a single sample in a study of blood T cell repertoires in COVID-19. Repertoires were generated with immunoSEQ multiplex PCR, while TCRdb's copy carries only in-frame clones and drops some. The sample has 200,000 to 250,000 clones; 85% to 90% are singletons. The sequenced sample consisted of peripheral blood. All receptors derive from a woman in her 50s with COVID-19, enrolled during active disease.

The chain combines TRBV6-2 or TRBV6-3 with TRBJ1-4, with D unclear. The CDR3 totals 15 residues. V was pared by 0 bases and J by 0 bases, with 5 bases between. The germline V gene has CDR1 MNHEY and CDR2 SVGEGT. DNA for the CDR3: TGTGCCAGCAGTTACTCGGAGTCAACTAATGAAAAACTGTTTTTT. It is translated as CASSYSESTNEKLFF.

The chain uses TRBV9 and TRBJ2-7; no firm D call. The length of the CDR3 is 11 residues. Trimming removed 3 bases from V and 3 bases from J, with 4 bases in between. Germline values: CDR1 SGDLS, CDR2 YYNGEE. The CDR3 coding sequence is TGTGCCAGCAGCGCAGGCTACGAGCAGTACTTC. This codes for CASSAGYEQYF.

The J gene is TRBJ2-3, the V gene TRBV5-1; 7 nucleotides agree with TRBD1. V was pared by 0 bases and J by 3 bases, with 4 bases of the junction left unmatched. There are 15 residues in the CDR3. Germline CDR1 and CDR2: SGHRS and YFSETQ. The CDR3: CASSLVQTGTDTQYF. The CDR3 DNA is TGCGCCAGCAGCTTGGTCCAGACAGGGACAGATACGCAGTATTTT. Full variable domain (rest looked up from reference TRBV5-1 and TRBJ2-3): KAGVTQTPRYLIKTRGQQVTLSCSPISGHRSVSWYQQTPGQGLQFLFEYFSETQRNKGNFPGRFSGRQFSNSRSEMNVSTLELGDSALYLCASSLVQTGTDTQYFGPGTRLTVL.

The chain is built from TRBV7-2 and TRBJ1-1; D possibly corresponds to TRBD1 (5 bases). The germline CDR1 and CDR2 sequences are SGHTA and FQGNSA. V was shortened by 1 base and J by 8 bases, with 14 bases between the two germline ends. The CDR3 contains 14 residues. The CDR3, as DNA: TGTGCCAGCAGCTTAGGGGGTGTAGGGGTAGAAGCTTTCTTT. This encodes CASSLGGVGVEAFF.

The rearrangement uses TRBV5-8 and TRBJ2-4, with D perhaps TRBD2 (6 bases). The V gene lost 4 bases and the J gene lost 1 base, with 12 bases spanning the gap. Germline V gives CDR1 SGHTS, CDR2 YDEGEE. This CDR3 comprises 15 residues. CDR3 coding DNA: TGTGCCAGCAGCCTGGGGGGAGTGGCCAAAAACATTCAGTACTTC. The encoded protein is CASSLGGVAKNIQYF.

The chain couples TRBV10-3 to TRBJ2-2; TRBD2 aligns across 10 bases. There are 14 residues in the CDR3. V shed 10 bases, J shed 3 bases, and the junction held 5 bases outside the gene matches. Germline V gene lookup returns CDR1 ENHRY and CDR2 SYGVKD. The DNA of the CDR3 is TGTGCCACCCGGACTAGCGGTGACACCGGGGAGCTGTTTTTT. It translates to CATRTSGDTGELFF.

In this sample, this clone turned up once. CDR3 in amino acids: CASSVAVVGDEAFF. In nucleotides, the CDR3 is TGTGCCAGCAGCGTAGCTGTAGTAGGAGATGAAGCTTTCTTT. The gene calls are TRBV9 and TRBJ1-1; D not certain. Trimming shortened V by 0 bases and J by 7 bases, and 13 bases separated the two germline ends. Germline V gene sequence: CDR1 SGDLS, CDR2 YYNGEE. The CDR3 runs 14 residues.

The chain uses TRBV5-4 and TRBJ2-2; D possibly corresponds to TRBD2 (6 bases). The CDR3 is 12 amino acids. Trimming shortened V by 7 bases and J by 4 bases, and 8 bases separated the two germline ends. Germline V lookup: CDR1 SGHNT, CDR2 YYREEE (reference sequence). CDR3 sequence: CASVGGTGELFF. The CDR3 DNA follows: TGTGCCAGCGTGGGGGGCACCGGGGAGCTGTTTTTT.

Notes on this clone: The same CDR3 arises from other DNA sequences in this sample as well. The genes are TRBV7-9 and TRBJ2-7, with 7 bases identical to TRBD1. This CDR3 comprises 15 residues. V was pared by 5 bases and J by 0 bases, with 7 bases of the junction left unmatched. Germline V gene sequence: CDR1 SEHNR, CDR2 FQNEAQ (reference sequence). For the CDR3, the DNA is TGTGCCAGCAGCCGACCGACAGGGAGCTCCTACGAGCAGTACTTC. The encoded protein is CASSRPTGSSYEQYF.

V gene TRBV6-1 combines with J gene TRBJ1-2; 7 bases agree with TRBD1. CDR3 length: 15 amino acids. CDR1 is MNHNS and CDR2 is SASEGT in the germline V gene. J was trimmed by 4 bases and V by 0 bases; bases with no gene match: 5. CDR3 sequence: CASSEARTGVYGYTF. Here the CDR3 DNA reads TGTGCCAGCAGTGAAGCCCGGACAGGAGTCTATGGCTACACCTTC.

The chain employs TRBV15 and TRBJ2-7; tentative D call: TRBD2 (5 bases). The germline CDR1 and CDR2 sequences are LNHNV and YYDKDF (reference sequence). The CDR3 consists of 13 residues. Trimming stripped 5 bases from V and 1 base from J, with 9 bases between. CDR3 coding DNA: TGTGCCACCAGCCGGCGGGCGTCCTACGAGCAGTACTTC. Amino acid sequence: CATSRRASYEQYF.

The CDR3, as DNA: TGCAGCGGGGGACAGGGGGCGGATGAGCAGTTCTTC. Encoded protein: CSGGQGADEQFF. This chain uses TRBV29-1 with TRBJ2-1, with TRBD1 identical over 12 bases. Per the germline V gene, CDR1 is SQVTM and CDR2 is ANQGSEA. This CDR3 contains 12 residues. With V trimmed by 7 bases and J by 8 bases, 3 bases remained unmatched.

The V and J genes are TRBV27 and TRBJ2-3; possibly TRBD2 for D (5 bases). The germline V gene has CDR1 MNHEY and CDR2 SMNVEV (reference sequence). This CDR3 has 12 residues. V lost 7 bases, J lost 8 bases, and 13 bases lay in between. DNA for the CDR3: TGTGCCAGCATCGACGGACTTCTTACGCAGTATTTT. It codes for CASIDGLLTQYF.

The V and J genes are TRBV11-2 and TRBJ2-2; maybe TRBD2 (7 bases). CDR1 and CDR2 (germline): SGHAT, FQNNGV. The CDR3 runs 18 residues. Trimming removed 4 bases from V and 6 bases from J, with 24 bases in between. This CDR3 is CASSYARGGGGRPGELFF. The DNA for the CDR3 is TGTGCCAGCAGCTACGCTCGTGGGGGGGGCGGTCGGCCCGGGGAGCTGTTTTTT. Variable domain in full (rest from reference TRBV11-2 and TRBJ2-2): EAGVAQSPRYKIIEKRQSVAFWCNPISGHATLYWYQQILGQGPKLLIQFQNNGVVDDSQLPKDRFSAERLKGVDSTLKIQPAKLEDSAVYLCASSYARGGGGRPGELFFGEGSRLTVL.

J is TRBJ1-1 and V is TRBV13; D possibly corresponds to TRBD1 (6 bases). V was trimmed by 5 bases and J by 5 bases, leaving 15 bases between them. Germline V gene data show CDR1 as PRHDT and CDR2 as FYEKMQ (reference sequence). The CDR3 runs to 14 residues. Here the CDR3 reads CASSPTGYLTEAFF. Written as DNA, the CDR3 is TGTGCCAGCAGCCCAACAGGGTATCTGACTGAAGCTTTCTTT.

This clone was counted once. The chain is built from TRBV4-3 and TRBJ2-6, with D perhaps TRBD1 (5 bases). V lost 2 bases, J lost 2 bases, and 13 bases lay in between. This CDR3 has 17 amino acids. The germline V gene encodes CDR1 LGHNA and CDR2 YSLEER. The CDR3 reads CASSQRTPSAGANVLTF. The DNA of the CDR3 is TGCGCCAGCAGCCAAAGGACACCTTCGGCTGGGGCCAACGTCCTGACTTTC.

V and J are TRBV5-1 and TRBJ1-6, with 9 bases fitting TRBD1. Trimming at V came to 3 bases and at J to 8 bases, leaving 3 bases not matched to a gene. Germline assignment: CDR1 SGHRS and CDR2 YFSETQ. This CDR3 region has 14 residues. The CDR3 loop is CASSSQGAYSPLHF. In DNA, the CDR3 is TGCGCCAGCAGCTCACAGGGGGCATATTCACCCCTCCACTTT.

This chain links TRBV4-1 with TRBJ2-2; unclear D gene. V was cut by 1 base and J by 1 base, with 4 bases left in between. Germline lookup yields CDR1 MGHRA and CDR2 YSYEKL. This CDR3 is 14 amino acids long. The CDR3 DNA reads as TGCGCCAGCAGCCAAGCCCAGAACACCGGGGAGCTGTTTTTT. Translated: CASSQAQNTGELFF.

V is TRBV24-1 and J is TRBJ1-2, with a possible D match to TRBD1 (6 bases). Germline V lookup: CDR1 KGHDR, CDR2 SFDVKD. V lost 5 bases, J lost 0 bases, and 9 bases lay in between. This CDR3 spans 14 amino acids. The CDR3 sequence: CATSGTGTNYGYTF. In DNA, the CDR3 is TGTGCCACCAGTGGTACAGGGACTAACTATGGCTACACCTTC.

The rearrangement links TRBV6-5 to TRBJ1-1, with a tentative D call TRBD1 (5 bases). CDR1 MNHEY and CDR2 SVGAGI come from the germline V gene. The V gene lost 6 bases and the J gene lost 5 bases, with 16 bases spanning the gap. This CDR3 is built from 14 residues. The CDR3 protein is CASRVGRVGTEAFF. DNA for the CDR3: TGTGCCAGCAGGGTCGGCAGGGTCGGAACTGAAGCTTTCTTT.